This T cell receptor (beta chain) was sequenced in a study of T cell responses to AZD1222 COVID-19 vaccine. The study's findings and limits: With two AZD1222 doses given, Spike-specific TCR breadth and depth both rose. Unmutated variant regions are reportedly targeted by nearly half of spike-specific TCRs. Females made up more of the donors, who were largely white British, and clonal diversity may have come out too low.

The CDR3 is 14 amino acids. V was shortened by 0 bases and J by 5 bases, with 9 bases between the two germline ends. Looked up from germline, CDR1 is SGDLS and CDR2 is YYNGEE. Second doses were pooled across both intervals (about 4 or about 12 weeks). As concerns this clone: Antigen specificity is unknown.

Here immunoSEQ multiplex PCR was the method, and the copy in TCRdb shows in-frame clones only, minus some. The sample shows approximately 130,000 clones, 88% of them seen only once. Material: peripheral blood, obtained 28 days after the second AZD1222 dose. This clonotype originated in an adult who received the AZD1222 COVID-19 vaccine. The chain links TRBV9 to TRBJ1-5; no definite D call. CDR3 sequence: CASSVAYGDQPQHF. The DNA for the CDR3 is TGTGCCAGCAGCGTAGCTTATGGTGATCAGCCCCAGCATTTT.